This TCR beta chain was identified during a study of CD8 T cells in ankylosing spondylitis. From the 5' RACE reads, TCRdb called clonotypes with MiXCR, one entry per CDR3 protein. The data contain about 36,000 distinct CDR3 sequences, about an eighth of them singletons. Germline trimming cut 6 bases from V and 5 bases from J; bases unmatched to any gene: 3. The CDR3 runs 13 residues. The sequence came from a male donor with ankylosing spondylitis. The material sequenced was synovial fluid, either unsorted or a sorted T cell fraction (not recorded which). V gene TRBV12-3 or TRBV12-4 combines with J gene TRBJ2-2; 7 positions match TRBD1. CDR3 in amino acids: CASRRQGTGELFF. CDR3 nucleotide sequence: TGTGCCAGCAGGCGACAGGGAACCGGGGAGCTGTTTTTT.